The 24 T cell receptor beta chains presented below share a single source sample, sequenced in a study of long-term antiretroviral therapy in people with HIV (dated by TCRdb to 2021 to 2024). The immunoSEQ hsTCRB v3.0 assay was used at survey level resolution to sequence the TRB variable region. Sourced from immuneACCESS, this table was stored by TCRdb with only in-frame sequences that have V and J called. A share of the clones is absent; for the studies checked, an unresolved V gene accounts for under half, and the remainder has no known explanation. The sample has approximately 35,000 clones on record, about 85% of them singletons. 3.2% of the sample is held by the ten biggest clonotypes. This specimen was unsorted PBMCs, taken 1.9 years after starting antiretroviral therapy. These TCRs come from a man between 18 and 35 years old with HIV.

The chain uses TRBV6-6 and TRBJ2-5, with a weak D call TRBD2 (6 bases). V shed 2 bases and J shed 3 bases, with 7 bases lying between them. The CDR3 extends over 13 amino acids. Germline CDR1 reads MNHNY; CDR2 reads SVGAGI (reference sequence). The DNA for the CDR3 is TGTGCCAGCAGTTACCGGAGGGAAGAGACCCAGTACTTC. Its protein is CASSYRREETQYF.

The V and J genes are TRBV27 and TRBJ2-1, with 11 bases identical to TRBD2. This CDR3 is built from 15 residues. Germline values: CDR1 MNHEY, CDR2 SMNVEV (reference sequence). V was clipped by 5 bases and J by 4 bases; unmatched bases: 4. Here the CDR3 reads CASSPGTSGYNEQFF. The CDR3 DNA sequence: TGTGCCAGCAGTCCAGGGACTAGCGGATACAATGAGCAGTTCTTC.

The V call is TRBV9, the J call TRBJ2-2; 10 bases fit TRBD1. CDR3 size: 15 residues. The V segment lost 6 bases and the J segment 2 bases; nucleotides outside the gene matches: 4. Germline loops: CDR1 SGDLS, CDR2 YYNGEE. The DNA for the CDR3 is TGTGCCAGCACCCGACAGGGGGCCAACACCGGGGAGCTGTTTTTT. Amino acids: CASTRQGANTGELFF. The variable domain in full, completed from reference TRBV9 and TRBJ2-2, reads DSGVTQTPKHLITATGQRVTLRCSPRSGDLSVYWYQQSLDQGLQFLIQYYNGEERAKGNILERFSAQQFPDLHSELNLSSLELGDSALYFCASTRQGANTGELFFGEGSRLTVL.

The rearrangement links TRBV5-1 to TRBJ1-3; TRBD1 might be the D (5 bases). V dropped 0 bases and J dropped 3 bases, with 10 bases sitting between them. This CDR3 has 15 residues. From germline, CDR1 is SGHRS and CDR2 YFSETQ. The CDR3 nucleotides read TGCGCCAGCAGCTTGGATGGAGGGGTTGGAAACACCATATATTTT. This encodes CASSLDGGVGNTIYF. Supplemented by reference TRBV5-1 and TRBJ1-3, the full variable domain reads KAGVTQTPRYLIKTRGQQVTLSCSPISGHRSVSWYQQTPGQGLQFLFEYFSETQRNKGNFPGRFSGRQFSNSRSEMNVSTLELGDSALYLCASSLDGGVGNTIYFGEGSWLTVV.

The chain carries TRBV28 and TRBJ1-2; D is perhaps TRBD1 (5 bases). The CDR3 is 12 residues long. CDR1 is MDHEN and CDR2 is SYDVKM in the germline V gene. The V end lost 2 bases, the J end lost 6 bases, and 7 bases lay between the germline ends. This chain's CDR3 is CASSLQGNGYTF. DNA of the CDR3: TGTGCCAGCAGTTTACAGGGAAATGGCTACACCTTC.

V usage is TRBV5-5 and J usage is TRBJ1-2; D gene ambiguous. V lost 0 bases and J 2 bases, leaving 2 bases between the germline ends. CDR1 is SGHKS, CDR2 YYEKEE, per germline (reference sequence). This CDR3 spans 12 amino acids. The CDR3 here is CASSLDNYGYTF. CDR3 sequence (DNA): TGTGCCAGCAGCTTGGACAACTATGGCTACACCTTC.

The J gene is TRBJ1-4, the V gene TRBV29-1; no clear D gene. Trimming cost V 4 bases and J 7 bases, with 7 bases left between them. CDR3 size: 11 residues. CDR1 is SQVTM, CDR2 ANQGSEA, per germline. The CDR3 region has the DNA TGCAGCGTTGTAAATGGTGAAAAACTGTTTTTT. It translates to CSVVNGEKLFF.

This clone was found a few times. CDR3 coding DNA: TGTGCCAGCAGTGCCTCCTACGAGCAGTACTTC. Protein sequence: CASSASYEQYF. This sequence joins TRBV2 and TRBJ2-7, with D unresolved. V lost 4 bases, J lost 0 bases, and 1 base lay in between. Germline V gene sequence: CDR1 SNHLY, CDR2 FYNNEI. The CDR3 extends over 11 amino acids.

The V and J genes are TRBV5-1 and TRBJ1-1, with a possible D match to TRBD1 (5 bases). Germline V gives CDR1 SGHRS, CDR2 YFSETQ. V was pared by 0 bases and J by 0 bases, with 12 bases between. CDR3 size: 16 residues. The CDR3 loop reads CASSLGQGDLNTEAFF. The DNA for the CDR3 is TGCGCCAGCAGCTTGGGGCAGGGCGACCTGAACACTGAAGCTTTCTTT.

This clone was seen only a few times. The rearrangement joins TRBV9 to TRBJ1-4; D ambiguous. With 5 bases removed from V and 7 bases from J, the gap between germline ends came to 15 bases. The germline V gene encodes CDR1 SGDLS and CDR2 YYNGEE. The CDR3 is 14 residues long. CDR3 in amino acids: CASSPHLSSEKLFF. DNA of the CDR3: TGTGCCAGCAGTCCTCATCTCAGCAGTGAAAAACTGTTTTTT.

CDR3 in amino acids: CASSETPGTGYEQYF. The CDR3, as DNA: TGTGCCAGCAGCGAGACTCCCGGGACAGGCTACGAGCAGTACTTC. The chain is built from TRBV9 and TRBJ2-7; 8 bases fit TRBD1. Germline CDR1 SGDLS, CDR2 YYNGEE. V was pared by 3 bases and J by 3 bases, with 8 bases of the junction left unmatched. The CDR3 loop spans 15 amino acids.

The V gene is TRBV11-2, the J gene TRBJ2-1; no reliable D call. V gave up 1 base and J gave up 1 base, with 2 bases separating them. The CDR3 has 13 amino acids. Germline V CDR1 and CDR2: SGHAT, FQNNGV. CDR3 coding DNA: TGTGCCAGCAGCTTAGTGTCCTACAATGAGCAGTTCTTC. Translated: CASSLVSYNEQFF.

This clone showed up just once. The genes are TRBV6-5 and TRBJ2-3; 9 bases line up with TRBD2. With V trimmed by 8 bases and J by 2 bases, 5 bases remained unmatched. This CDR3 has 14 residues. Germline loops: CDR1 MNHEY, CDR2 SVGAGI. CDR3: CASGRGGDTDTQYF. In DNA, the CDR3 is TGTGCCAGCGGGCGGGGGGGTGACACAGATACGCAGTATTTT.

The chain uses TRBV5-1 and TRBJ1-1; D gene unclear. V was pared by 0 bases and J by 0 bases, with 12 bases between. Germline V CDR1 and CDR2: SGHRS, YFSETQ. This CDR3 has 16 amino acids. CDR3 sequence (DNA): TGCGCCAGCAGCTTGGTCCGTAACAGCTTGAACACTGAAGCTTTCTTT. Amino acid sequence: CASSLVRNSLNTEAFF.

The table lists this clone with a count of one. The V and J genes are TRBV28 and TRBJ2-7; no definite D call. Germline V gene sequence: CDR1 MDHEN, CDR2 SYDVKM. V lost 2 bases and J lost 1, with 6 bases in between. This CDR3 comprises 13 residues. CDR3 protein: CASSLRQSYEQYV. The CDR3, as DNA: TGTGCCAGCAGTTTAAGGCAGTCCTACGAGCAGTACGTC.

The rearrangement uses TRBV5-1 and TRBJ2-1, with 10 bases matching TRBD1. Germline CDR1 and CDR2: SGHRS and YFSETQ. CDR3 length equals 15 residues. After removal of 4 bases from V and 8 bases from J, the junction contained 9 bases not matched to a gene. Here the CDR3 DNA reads TGCGCCAGCAGCGCCCCGGGACAGGGGAGGGATGAGCAGTTCTTC. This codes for CASSAPGQGRDEQFF.

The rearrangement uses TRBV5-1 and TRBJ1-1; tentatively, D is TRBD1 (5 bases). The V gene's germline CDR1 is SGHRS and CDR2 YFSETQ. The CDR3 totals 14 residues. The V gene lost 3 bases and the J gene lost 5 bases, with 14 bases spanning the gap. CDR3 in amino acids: CASSSTGYDTEAFF. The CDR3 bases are TGCGCCAGCAGCTCTACAGGCTACGATACTGAAGCTTTCTTT.

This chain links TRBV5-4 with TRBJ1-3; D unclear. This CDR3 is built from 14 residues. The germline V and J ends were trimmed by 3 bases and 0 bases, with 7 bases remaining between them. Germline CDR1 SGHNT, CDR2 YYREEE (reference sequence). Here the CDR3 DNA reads TGTGCCAGCAGCTCGGATACCTCTGGAAACACCATATATTTT. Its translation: CASSSDTSGNTIYF.

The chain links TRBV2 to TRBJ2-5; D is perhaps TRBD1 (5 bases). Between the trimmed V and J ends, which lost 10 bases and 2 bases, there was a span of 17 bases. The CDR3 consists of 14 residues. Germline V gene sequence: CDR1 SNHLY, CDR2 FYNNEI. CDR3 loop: CAITPRGKQETQYF. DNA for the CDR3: TGTGCCATCACCCCAAGGGGCAAACAAGAGACCCAGTACTTC.

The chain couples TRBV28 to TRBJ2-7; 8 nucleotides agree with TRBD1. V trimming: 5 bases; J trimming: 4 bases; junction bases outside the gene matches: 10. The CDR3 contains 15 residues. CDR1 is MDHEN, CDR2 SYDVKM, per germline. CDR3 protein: CASSLTGGPYYEQYV. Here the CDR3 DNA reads TGTGCCAGCAGTCTCACAGGGGGTCCCTATTACGAGCAGTACGTC.

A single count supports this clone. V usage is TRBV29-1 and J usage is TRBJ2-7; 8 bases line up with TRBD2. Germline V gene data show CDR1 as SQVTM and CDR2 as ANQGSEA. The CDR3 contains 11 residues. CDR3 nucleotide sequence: TGCAGCGCTGAACGCGGGGGGGAGCAGTACGTC. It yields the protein CSAERGGEQYV.

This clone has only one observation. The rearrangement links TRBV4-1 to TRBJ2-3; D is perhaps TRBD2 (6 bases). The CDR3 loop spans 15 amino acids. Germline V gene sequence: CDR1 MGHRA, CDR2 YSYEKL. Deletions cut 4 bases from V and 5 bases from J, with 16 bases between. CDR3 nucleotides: TGCGCCAGCAGCCCGTATGGGAGGTTAGAAGATACGCAGTATTTT. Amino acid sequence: CASSPYGRLEDTQYF.

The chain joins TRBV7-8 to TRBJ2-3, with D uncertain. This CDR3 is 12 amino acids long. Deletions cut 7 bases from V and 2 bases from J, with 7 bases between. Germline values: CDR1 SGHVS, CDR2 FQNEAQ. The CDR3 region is CASTPPTDTQYF. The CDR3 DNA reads TGTGCCAGCACCCCGCCCACAGATACGCAGTATTTT.

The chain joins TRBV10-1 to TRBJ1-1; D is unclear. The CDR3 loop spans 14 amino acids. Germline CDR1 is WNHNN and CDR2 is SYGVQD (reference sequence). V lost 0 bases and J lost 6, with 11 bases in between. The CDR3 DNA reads TGCGCCAGCAGTGAGTCTTCCGGGAGCCCTGAAGCTTTCTTT. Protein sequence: CASSESSGSPEAFF.